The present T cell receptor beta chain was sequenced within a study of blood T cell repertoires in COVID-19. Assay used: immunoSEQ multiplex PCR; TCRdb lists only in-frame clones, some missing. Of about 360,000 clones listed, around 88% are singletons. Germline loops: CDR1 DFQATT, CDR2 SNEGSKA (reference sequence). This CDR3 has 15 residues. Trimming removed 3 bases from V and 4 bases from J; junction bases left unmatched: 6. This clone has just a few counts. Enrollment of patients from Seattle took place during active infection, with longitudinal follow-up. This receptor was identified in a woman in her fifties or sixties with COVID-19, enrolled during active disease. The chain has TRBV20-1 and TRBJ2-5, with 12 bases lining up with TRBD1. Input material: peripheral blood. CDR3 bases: TGCAGTGCTAGTGGGACAGGGGGCTATGGAGAGACCCAGTACTTC. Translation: CSASGTGGYGETQYF.